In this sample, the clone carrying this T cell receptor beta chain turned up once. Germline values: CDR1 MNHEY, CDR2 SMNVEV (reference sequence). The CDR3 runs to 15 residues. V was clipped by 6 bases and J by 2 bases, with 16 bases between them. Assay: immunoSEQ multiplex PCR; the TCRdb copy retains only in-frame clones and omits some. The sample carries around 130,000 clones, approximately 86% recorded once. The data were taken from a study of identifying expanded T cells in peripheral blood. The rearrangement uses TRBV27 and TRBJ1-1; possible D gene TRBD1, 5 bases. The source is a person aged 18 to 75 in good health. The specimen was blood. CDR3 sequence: CASSVIRTSNTEAFF. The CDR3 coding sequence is TGTGCCAGCAGCGTCATACGGACATCCAACACTGAAGCTTTCTTT.